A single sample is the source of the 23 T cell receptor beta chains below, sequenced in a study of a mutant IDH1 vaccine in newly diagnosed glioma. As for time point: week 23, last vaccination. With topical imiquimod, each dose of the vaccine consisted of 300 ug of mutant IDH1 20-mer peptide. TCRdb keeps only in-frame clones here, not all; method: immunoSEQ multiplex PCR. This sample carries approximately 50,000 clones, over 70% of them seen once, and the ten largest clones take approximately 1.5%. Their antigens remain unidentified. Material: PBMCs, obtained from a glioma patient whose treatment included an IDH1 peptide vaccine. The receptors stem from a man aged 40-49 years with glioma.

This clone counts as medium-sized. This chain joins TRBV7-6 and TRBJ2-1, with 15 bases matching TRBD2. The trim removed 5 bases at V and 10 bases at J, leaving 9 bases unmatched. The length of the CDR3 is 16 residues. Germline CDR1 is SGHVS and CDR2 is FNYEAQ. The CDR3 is CASSLTGTSGRLEQFF. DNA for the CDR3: TGTGCCAGCAGCCTAACCGGGACTAGCGGGAGGCTGGAGCAGTTCTTC.

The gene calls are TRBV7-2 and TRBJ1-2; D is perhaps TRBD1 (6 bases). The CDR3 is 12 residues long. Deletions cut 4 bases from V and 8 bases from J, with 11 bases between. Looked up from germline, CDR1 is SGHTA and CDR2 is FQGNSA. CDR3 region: CASSSQGRGYTF. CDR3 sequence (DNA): TGTGCCAGCAGCTCACAGGGCCGGGGCTACACCTTC.

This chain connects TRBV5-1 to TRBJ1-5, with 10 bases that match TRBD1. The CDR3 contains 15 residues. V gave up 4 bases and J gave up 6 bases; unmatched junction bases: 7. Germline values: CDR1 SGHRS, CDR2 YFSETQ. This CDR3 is CASSNGQGEGQPQHF. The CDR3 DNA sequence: TGCGCCAGCAGCAATGGACAGGGGGAGGGTCAGCCCCAGCATTTT.

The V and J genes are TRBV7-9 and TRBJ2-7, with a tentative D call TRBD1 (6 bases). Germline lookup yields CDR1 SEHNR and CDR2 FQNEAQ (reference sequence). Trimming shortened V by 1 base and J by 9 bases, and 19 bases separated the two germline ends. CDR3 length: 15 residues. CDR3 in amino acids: CASSLGQANLVGQYF. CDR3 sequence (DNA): TGTGCCAGCAGCTTAGGACAGGCCAACCTAGTCGGGCAGTACTTC.

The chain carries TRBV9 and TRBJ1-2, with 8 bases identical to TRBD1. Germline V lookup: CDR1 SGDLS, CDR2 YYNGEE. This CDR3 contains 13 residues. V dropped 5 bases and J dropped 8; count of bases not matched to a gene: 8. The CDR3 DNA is TGTGCCAGCAGGGACAGGGAAAGTGTAGGCTACACCTTC. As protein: CASRDRESVGYTF.

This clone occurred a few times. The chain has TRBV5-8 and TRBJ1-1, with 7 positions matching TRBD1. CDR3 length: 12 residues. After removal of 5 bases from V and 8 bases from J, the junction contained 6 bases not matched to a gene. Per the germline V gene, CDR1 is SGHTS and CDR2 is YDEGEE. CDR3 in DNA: TGTGCCAGCAGTTACCGGGACAGAGAAGCTTTCTTT. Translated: CASSYRDREAFF.

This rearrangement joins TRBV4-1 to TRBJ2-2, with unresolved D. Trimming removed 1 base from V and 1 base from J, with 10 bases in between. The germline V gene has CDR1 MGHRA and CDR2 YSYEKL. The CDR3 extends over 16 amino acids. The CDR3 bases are TGCGCCAGCAGCCAAGGGCTCAATAGGAACACCGGGGAGCTGTTTTTT. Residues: CASSQGLNRNTGELFF.

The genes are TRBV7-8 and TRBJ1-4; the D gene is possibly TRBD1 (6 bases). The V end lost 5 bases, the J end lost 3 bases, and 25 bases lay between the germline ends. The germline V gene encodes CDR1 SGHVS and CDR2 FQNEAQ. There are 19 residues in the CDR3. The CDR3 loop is CASSPRQVQLMRANEKLFF. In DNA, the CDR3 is TGTGCCAGCAGCCCCCGACAGGTTCAACTAATGAGGGCTAATGAAAAACTGTTTTTT.

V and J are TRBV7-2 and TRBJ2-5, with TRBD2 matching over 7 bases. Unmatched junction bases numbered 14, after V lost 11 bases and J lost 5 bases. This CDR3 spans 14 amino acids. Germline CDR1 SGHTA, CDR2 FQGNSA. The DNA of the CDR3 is TGTGCCTGCGCTGGCGGGAGTAGAATGGAGACCCAGTACTTC. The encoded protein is CACAGGSRMETQYF.

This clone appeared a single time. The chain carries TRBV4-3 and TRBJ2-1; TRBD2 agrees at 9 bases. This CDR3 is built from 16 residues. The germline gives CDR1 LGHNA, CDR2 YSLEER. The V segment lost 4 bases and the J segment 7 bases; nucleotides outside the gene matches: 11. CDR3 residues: CASSPTGAGGRNEQFF. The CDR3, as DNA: TGCGCCAGCAGCCCTACGGGAGCGGGAGGACGGAATGAGCAGTTCTTC.

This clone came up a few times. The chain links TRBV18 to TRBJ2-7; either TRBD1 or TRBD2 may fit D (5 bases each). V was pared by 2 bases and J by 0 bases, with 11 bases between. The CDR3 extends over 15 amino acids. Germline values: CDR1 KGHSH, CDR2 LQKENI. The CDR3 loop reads CASSPRQGASYEQYF. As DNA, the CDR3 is TGTGCCAGCTCACCAAGGCAGGGAGCCTCCTACGAGCAGTACTTC.

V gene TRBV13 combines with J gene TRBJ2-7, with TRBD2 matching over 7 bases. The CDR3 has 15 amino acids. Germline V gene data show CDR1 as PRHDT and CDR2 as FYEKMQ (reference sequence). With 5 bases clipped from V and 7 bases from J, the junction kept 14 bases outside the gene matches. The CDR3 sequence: CASSASSGAWVEQYF. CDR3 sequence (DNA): TGTGCCAGCAGCGCCTCTAGCGGTGCCTGGGTTGAGCAGTACTTC.

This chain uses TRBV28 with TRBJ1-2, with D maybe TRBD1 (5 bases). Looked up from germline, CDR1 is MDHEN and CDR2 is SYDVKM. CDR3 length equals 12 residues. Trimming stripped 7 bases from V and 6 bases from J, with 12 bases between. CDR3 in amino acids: CASTGRMDGYTF. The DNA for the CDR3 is TGTGCCAGCACAGGGAGAATGGATGGCTACACCTTC.

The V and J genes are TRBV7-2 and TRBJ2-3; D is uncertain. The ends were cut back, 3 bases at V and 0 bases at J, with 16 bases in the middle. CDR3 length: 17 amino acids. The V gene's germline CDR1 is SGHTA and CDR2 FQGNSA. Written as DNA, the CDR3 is TGTGCCAGCAGCTTTCCTTACCAAGCGCCGAGCACAGATACGCAGTATTTT. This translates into CASSFPYQAPSTDTQYF.

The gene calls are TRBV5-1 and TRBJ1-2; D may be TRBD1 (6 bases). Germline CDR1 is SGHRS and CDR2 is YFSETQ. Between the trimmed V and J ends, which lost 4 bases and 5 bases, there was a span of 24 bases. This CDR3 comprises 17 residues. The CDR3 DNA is TGCGCCAGCAGCGGACTTTATAATCAGGGGCAGGGGTATGGCTACACCTTC. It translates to CASSGLYNQGQGYGYTF.

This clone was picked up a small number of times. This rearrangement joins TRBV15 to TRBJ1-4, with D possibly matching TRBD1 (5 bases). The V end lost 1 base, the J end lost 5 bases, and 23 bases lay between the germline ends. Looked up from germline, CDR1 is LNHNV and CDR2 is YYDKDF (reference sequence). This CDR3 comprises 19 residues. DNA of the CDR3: TGTGCCACCAGCAGAGGAGGGGCAGAGTACTTCCTTAAAAATGAAAAACTGTTTTTT. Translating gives CATSRGGAEYFLKNEKLFF. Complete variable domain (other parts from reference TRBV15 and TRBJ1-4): DAMVIQNPRYQVTQFGKPVTLSCSQTLNHNVMYWYQQKSSQAPKLLFHYYDKDFNNEADTPDNFQSRRPNTSFCFLDIRSPGLGDTAMYLCATSRGGAEYFLKNEKLFFGSGTQLSVL.

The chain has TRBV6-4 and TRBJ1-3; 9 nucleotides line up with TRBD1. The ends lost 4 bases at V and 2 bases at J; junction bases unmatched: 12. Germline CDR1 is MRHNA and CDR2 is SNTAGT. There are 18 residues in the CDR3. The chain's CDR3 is CASSVGHRGRETGNTIYF. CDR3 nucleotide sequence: TGTGCCAGCAGTGTAGGACACAGGGGGCGAGAGACTGGAAACACCATATATTTT.

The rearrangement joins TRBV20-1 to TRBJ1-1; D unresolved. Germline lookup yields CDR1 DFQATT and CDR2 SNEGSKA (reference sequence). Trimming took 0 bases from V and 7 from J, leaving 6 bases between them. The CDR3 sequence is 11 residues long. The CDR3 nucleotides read TGCAGTGCTAGAGATTGGATTGAAGCTTTCTTT. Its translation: CSARDWIEAFF.

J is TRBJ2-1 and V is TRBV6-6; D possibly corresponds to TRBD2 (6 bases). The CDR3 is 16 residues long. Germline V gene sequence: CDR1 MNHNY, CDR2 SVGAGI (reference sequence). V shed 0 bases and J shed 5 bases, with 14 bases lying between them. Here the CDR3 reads CASSYSISGVDNEQFF. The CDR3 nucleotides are TGTGCCAGCAGTTACTCGATATCGGGAGTGGACAATGAGCAGTTCTTC.

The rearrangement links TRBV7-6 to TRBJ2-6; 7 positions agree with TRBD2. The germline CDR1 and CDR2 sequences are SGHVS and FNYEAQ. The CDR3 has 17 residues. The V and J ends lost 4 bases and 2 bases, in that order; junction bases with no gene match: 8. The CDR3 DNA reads TGTGCCAGCAGCTGGGGGGGTCTACTGACTGGGGCCAACGTCCTGACTTTC. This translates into CASSWGGLLTGANVLTF.

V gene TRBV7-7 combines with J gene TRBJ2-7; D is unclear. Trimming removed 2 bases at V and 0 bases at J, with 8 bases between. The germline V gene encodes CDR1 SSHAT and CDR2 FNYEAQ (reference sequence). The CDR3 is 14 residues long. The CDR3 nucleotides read TGTGCCAGCAGCTTAAACCCAGCCTCCTACGAGCAGTACTTC. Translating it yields CASSLNPASYEQYF.

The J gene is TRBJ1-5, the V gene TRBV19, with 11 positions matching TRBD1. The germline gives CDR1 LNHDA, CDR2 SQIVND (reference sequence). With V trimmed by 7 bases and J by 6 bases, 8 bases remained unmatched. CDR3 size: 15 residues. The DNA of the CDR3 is TGTGCCAGTAACAAGCCGGGACAGGGGGTTCAGCCCCAGCATTTT. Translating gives CASNKPGQGVQPQHF.

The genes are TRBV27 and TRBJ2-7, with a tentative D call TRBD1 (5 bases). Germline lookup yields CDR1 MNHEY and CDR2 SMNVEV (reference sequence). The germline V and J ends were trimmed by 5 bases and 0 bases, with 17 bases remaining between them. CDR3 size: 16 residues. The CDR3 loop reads CASSPLGQGLSYEQYF. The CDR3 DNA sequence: TGTGCCAGCAGTCCCCTCGGGCAGGGTCTCTCCTACGAGCAGTACTTC.